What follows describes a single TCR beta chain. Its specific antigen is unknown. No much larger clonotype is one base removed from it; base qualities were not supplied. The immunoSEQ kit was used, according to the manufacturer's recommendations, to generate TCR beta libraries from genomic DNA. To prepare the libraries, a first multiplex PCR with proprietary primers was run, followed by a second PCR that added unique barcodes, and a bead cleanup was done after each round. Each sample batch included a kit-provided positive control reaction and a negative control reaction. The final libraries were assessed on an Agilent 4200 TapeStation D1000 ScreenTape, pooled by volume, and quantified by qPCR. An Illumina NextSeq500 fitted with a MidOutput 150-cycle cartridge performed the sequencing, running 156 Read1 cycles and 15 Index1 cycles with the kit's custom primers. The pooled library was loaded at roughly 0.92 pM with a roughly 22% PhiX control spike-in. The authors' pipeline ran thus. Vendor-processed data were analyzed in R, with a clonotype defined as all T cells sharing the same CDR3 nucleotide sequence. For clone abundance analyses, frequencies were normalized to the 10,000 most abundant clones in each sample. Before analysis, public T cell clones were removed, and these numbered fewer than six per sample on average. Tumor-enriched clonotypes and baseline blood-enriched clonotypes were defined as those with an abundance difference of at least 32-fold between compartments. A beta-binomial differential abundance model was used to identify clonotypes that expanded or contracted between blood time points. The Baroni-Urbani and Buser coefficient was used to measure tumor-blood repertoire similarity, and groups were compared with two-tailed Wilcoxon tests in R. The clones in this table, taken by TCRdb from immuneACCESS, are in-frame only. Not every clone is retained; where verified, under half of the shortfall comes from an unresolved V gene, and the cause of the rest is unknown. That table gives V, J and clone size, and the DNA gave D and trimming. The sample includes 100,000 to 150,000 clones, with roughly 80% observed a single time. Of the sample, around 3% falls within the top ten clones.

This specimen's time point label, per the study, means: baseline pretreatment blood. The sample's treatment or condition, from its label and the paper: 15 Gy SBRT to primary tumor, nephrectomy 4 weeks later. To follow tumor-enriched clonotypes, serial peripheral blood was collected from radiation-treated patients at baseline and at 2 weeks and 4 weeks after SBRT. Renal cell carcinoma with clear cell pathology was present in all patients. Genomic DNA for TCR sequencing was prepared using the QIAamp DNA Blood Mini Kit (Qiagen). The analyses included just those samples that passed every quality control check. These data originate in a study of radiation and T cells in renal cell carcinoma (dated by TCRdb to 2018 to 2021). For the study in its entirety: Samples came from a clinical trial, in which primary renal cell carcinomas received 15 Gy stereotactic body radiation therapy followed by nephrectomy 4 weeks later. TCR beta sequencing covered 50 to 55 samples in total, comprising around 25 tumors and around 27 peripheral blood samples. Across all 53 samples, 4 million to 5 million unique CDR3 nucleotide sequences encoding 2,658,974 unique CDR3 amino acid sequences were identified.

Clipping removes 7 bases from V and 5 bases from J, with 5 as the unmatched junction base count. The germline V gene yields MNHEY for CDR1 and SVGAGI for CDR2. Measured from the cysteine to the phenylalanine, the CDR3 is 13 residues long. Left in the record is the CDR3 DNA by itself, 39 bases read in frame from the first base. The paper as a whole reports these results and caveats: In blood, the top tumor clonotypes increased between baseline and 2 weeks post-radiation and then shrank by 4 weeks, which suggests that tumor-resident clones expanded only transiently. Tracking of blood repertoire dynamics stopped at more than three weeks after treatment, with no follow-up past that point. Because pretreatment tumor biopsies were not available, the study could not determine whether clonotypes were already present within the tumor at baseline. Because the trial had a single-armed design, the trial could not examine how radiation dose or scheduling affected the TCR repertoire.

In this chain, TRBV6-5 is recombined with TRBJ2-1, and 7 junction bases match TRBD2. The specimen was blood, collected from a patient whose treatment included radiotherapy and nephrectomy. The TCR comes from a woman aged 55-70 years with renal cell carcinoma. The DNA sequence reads TGTGCCAGCAATCGGGGGGACCACAATGAGCAGTTCTTC. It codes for CASNRGDHNEQFF.